A selection of T cell receptor beta chains follows, all from one sample in a study of shared T cell receptors in the human thymus. The assay was immunoSEQ multiplex PCR, and TCRdb's table has in-frame clones only and misses some. The repertoire holds hundreds of thousands of clones, with approximately 85% as singletons. These data were also reused for a study on human thymus T cells.

Material: thymocytes. These receptors were taken from a girl under three years old with a congenital heart defect. Each CDR3 is given with its conserved first and last residue. A D gene is named only where the DNA matches it firmly. Clone size is shown for a subset of rows, as once, few, many or a class of expanded clone.

- | TRBJ1-2 | TRBV7-9 | - | CASSLDTFYTF | TGTGCCAGCAGCTTAGACACATTCTACACCTTC
- | TRBJ1-4 | TRBV6-1 | - | CASSDPSPPLFNEKLFF | TGTGCCAGCAGTGACCCCTCTCCTCCCCTCTTCAATGAAAAACTGTTTTTT
- | TRBJ1-5 | TRBV2 | - | CASSEGLGSSEQPQHF | TGTGCCAGCAGTGAAGGGCTCGGGTCCTCAGAGCAGCCCCAGCATTTT
- | TRBJ2-7 | TRBV6-1 | - | CASSWAGPTYEQYF | TGTGCCAGCAGTTGGGCGGGGCCAACCTACGAGCAGTACTTC
- | TRBJ1-2 | TRBV4-1 | - | CASSQDDGDLGYTF | TGCGCCAGCAGCCAAGATGATGGCGACTTGGGCTACACCTTC
- | TRBJ2-2 | TRBV19 | - | CASSISGFGTGELFF | TGTGCCAGTAGTATTAGTGGATTCGGGACCGGGGAGCTGTTTTTT
- | TRBJ1-5 | TRBV28 | TRBD1 | CASSRDRMGHSNQPQHF | TGTGCCAGCAGTCGGGACAGGATGGGCCATAGCAATCAGCCCCAGCATTTT
- | TRBJ1-5 | TRBV4-1 | - | CASSQEYTGSGNQPQHF | TGCGCCAGCAGCCAAGAGTACACGGGATCTGGCAATCAGCCCCAGCATTTT
- | TRBJ1-5 | TRBV5-1 | TRBD1 | CASSLGTGGFYSNQPQHF | TGCGCCAGCAGCTTGGGGACAGGGGGTTTCTATAGCAATCAGCCCCAGCATTTT
- | TRBJ2-7 | TRBV27 | - | CASSLVGWRSTGLGVGTRGEQYF | TGTGCCAGCAGTTTAGTCGGCTGGCGTTCGACAGGTTTGGGAGTGGGGACCCGCGGGGAGCAGTACTTC
- | TRBJ2-3 | TRBV29-1 | - | CSVESGVVTDTQYF | TGCAGCGTTGAGTCAGGGGTAGTGACAGATACGCAGTATTTT
- | TRBJ2-3 | TRBV29-1 | - | CSVHTGTDTQYF | TGCAGCGTTCATACGGGCACAGATACGCAGTATTTT
- | TRBJ1-1 | TRBV29-1 | - | CSVEDRRGMNTEAFF | TGCAGCGTTGAAGACCGGCGCGGGATGAACACTGAAGCTTTCTTT
- | TRBJ1-5 | TRBV6-1 | TRBD1 | CASRYRGGFQPQHF | TGTGCCAGCAGGTACAGGGGCGGTTTTCAGCCCCAGCATTTT
- | TRBJ2-3 | TRBV19 | - | CASTYRARNPILTTDTQYF | TGTGCCAGTACCTACAGGGCTCGGAACCCAATCTTGACCACAGATACGCAGTATTTT
- | TRBJ1-1 | TRBV7-2 | - | CASSLILEAFF | TGTGCCAGCAGCTTAATCCTTGAAGCTTTCTTT
once | TRBJ2-7 | TRBV10-2 | TRBD2 | CASRGSGGPSYEQYF | TGCGCCAGCAGGGGGAGCGGGGGACCTTCCTACGAGCAGTACTTC
- | TRBJ1-1 | TRBV27 | - | CASSFNGILESNGEGTEAFF | TGTGCCAGCAGTTTTAATGGTATACTTGAGTCGAATGGGGAGGGGACTGAAGCTTTCTTT
- | TRBJ1-1 | TRBV4-3 | TRBD1 | CASSHDGQAPNTEAFF | TGCGCCAGCAGCCATGACGGACAGGCACCCAACACTGAAGCTTTCTTT
- | TRBJ2-1 | TRBV29-1 | TRBD1 | CSVYDRGQYNEQFF | TGCAGCGTTTATGACAGGGGGCAATACAATGAGCAGTTCTTC
- | TRBJ2-5 | TRBV4-1 | - | CASSQDPDRRSRRETQYF | TGCGCCAGCAGCCAAGATCCCGACCGAAGGTCCCGGAGGGAGACCCAGTACTTC
- | TRBJ1-1 | TRBV4-1 | - | CASSPRGGTVNTEAFF | TGCGCCAGCAGCCCTCGGGGAGGCACCGTGAACACTGAAGCTTTCTTT
- | TRBJ2-3 | TRBV5-1 | TRBD2 | CASSLAPSDTWGGLDTQYF | TGCGCCAGCAGCTTGGCTCCATCTGACACCTGGGGGGGTTTAGATACGCAGTATTTT
- | TRBJ2-7 | TRBV6-5 | - | CASSTSGGGSEQYF | TGTGCCAGCAGTACCTCAGGGGGCGGGAGCGAGCAGTACTTC
once | TRBJ2-7 | TRBV14 | - | CASSQRLRGSYEQYF | TGTGCCAGCAGCCAAAGACTTAGGGGAAGCTACGAGCAGTACTTC
- | TRBJ2-3 | TRBV27 | - | CASSISKSDTQYF | TGTGCCAGCAGTATTAGCAAGTCAGATACGCAGTATTTT
- | TRBJ1-1 | TRBV6-4 | - | CARSGTRAPEAFF | TGTGCCAGATCCGGGACACGAGCCCCTGAAGCTTTCTTT
- | TRBJ2-2 | TRBV5-1 | - | CASSADQNRRNTGELFF | TGCGCCAGCAGCGCAGACCAAAACAGGAGGAACACCGGGGAGCTGTTTTTT
- | TRBJ1-2 | TRBV27 | TRBD1 | CASSNKTGAYGYTF | TGTGCCAGCAGCAACAAAACAGGGGCATATGGCTACACCTTC
few | TRBJ1-1 | TRBV10-1 | - | CASSETSLTEAFF | TGCGCCAGCAGTGAGACGAGTCTTACTGAAGCTTTCTTT
- | TRBJ1-5 | TRBV25-1 | - | CASSAQEGPQHF | TGTGCCAGCAGTGCCCAGGAGGGGCCCCAGCATTTT
once | TRBJ2-2 | TRBV6-5 | TRBD2 | CASQLAGGSIGELFF | TGTGCCAGCCAATTAGCGGGGGGAAGTATCGGGGAGCTGTTTTTT
- | TRBJ2-7 | TRBV19 | TRBD1 | CASSLTGTGVEQYF | TGTGCCAGTAGTTTAACCGGGACAGGGGTCGAGCAGTACTTC
- | TRBJ1-2 | TRBV6-6 | - | CASRLTGGYGYTF | TGTGCCAGCAGGTTGACAGGCGGGTATGGCTACACCTTC
- | TRBJ1-2 | TRBV5-5 | - | CASSRETEEPGHHYGYTF | TGTGCCAGCAGCAGGGAGACTGAAGAGCCGGGACACCACTATGGCTACACCTTC
- | TRBJ1-1 | TRBV4-1 | - | CASSQREGGGMNTEAFF | TGCGCCAGCAGCCAAAGAGAGGGGGGGGGTATGAACACTGAAGCTTTCTTT
- | TRBJ1-1 | TRBV6-1 | - | CATGVDRTNTEAFF | TGTGCCACCGGGGTGGACAGAACGAACACTGAAGCTTTCTTT
- | TRBJ2-7 | TRBV27 | TRBD1 | CASSLSIEDRGYEQYF | TGTGCCAGCAGTTTATCGATAGAGGACAGGGGTTACGAGCAGTACTTC
- | TRBJ1-2 | TRBV19 | TRBD1 | CASRRDRKNYGYTF | TGTGCCAGTAGGCGGGACAGGAAAAACTATGGCTACACCTTC
- | TRBJ1-4 | TRBV4-1 | TRBD1 | CASSQGRPGQGEEKLFF | TGCGCCAGCAGCCAGGGCAGACCGGGACAGGGTGAGGAAAAACTGTTTTTT
- | TRBJ2-1 | TRBV4-1 | TRBD1 | CASSPEGQGCYNEQFF | TGCGCCAGCAGCCCCGAGGGACAGGGGTGCTACAATGAGCAGTTCTTC
- | TRBJ1-1 | TRBV29-1 | - | CSVEREPNTEAFF | TGCAGCGTTGAGAGGGAGCCAAACACTGAAGCTTTCTTT
- | TRBJ1-2 | TRBV5-1 | TRBD1 | CASSSPGQGAGYGYTF | TGCGCCAGCAGCTCACCAGGACAGGGCGCGGGCTATGGCTACACCTTC
- | TRBJ1-6 | TRBV7-2 | TRBD1 | CASSLTWDSLFNNSPLHF | TGTGCCAGCAGTCTAACGTGGGACAGCCTATTTAATAATTCACCCCTCCACTTT
few | TRBJ2-7 | TRBV9 | TRBD1 | CASSANPGQTYEQYF | TGTGCCAGCAGCGCGAATCCGGGACAGACCTACGAGCAGTACTTC
once | TRBJ2-3 | TRBV7-2 | TRBD1 | CASSSLQGAPGTDTQYF | TGTGCCAGCAGCTCCCTTCAGGGGGCGCCCGGCACAGATACGCAGTATTTT
- | TRBJ1-5 | TRBV18 | TRBD1 | CASSPNRTGRNQPQHF | TGTGCCAGCTCACCTAACCGGACAGGCCGCAATCAGCCCCAGCATTTT
- | TRBJ2-3 | TRBV19 | - | CASSIEGTDTQYF | TGTGCCAGTAGTATTGAGGGTACGGATACGCAGTATTTT